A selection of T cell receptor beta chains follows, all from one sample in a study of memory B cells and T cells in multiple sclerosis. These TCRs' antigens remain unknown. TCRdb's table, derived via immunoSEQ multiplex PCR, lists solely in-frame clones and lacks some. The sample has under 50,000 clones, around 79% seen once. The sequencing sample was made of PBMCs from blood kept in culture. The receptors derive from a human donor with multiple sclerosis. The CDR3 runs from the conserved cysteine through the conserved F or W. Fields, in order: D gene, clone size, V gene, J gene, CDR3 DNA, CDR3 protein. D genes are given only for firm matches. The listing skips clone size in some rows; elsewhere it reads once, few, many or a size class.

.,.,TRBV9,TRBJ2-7,TGTGCCAGCAGCGTAGGGAAGGGACCCCCCTACGAGCAGTACTTC,CASSVGKGPPYEQYF
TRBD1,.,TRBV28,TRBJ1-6,TGTGCCAGCAGTTCCGGGGACAGGGCCCCCTATAATTCACCCCTCCACTTT,CASSSGDRAPYNSPLHF
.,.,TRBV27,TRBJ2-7,TGTGCCAGCAGTTTAATGGGCTCCTACGAGCAGTACTTC,CASSLMGSYEQYF
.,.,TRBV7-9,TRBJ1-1,TGTGCCAGCAGCTTTCGGAGGACTGAAGCTTTCTTT,CASSFRRTEAFF
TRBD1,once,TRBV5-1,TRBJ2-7,TGCGCCAGCAGCTTGTCCCCCCAGGGGGTAATCTACGAGCAGTACTTC,CASSLSPQGVIYEQYF
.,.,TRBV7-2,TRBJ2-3,TGTGCCAGCAGCCACGGGGGGCGCACAGATACGCAGTATTTT,CASSHGGRTDTQYF
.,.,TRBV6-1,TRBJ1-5,TGTGCCAGCAGTGAGTGGGGCGGCAACAATCAGCCCCAGCATTTT,CASSEWGGNNQPQHF
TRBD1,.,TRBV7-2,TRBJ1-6,TGTGCCAGCAGCTTAGCCCAGGGGGGTTCACCCCTCCACTTT,CASSLAQGGSPLHF
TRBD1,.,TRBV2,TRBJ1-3,TGTGCCAGCAGTAGAGGGGGCAGCCGCTCTGGAAACACCATATATTTT,CASSRGGSRSGNTIYF
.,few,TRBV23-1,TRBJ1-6,TGCGCCAGCAGTAAGACAGAGGGGCCTAATTCACCCCTCCACTTT,CASSKTEGPNSPLHF